The T cell receptor beta chain under discussion was sequenced for a study of response to subunit inactivated influenza vaccine. Trimming took 0 bases from V and 1 from J; bases not matched to a gene: 4. The germline V gene has CDR1 LGHNA and CDR2 YSLEER. The CDR3 contains 17 residues. TCRdb re-analysed the RT-PCR reads in MiXCR, keeping a single row per CDR3 protein. The sample comprises a few hundred thousand distinct CDR3 sequences, approximately 10% of which are singletons, and 11% rests with the top ten. This sample was shared with a second study, whose subject was T cells expressing NK-cell markers. That investigation notes: Beta-chain TCR cDNA was generated via 5'RACE template switching with UMIs. Dominance of the CD3+CD56-NKG2C+ fraction by these clonotypes also held in a handful of donors.

V is TRBV4-3 and J is TRBJ2-1; TRBD2 matches 9 bases. The sequenced sample was PBMCs from blood, obtained on the day of vaccination. This TCR was recovered from a man in his forties or fifties who received an inactivated influenza vaccine. This CDR3 reads CASSQEQRGASYNEQFF. The CDR3 DNA follows: TGCGCCAGCAGCCAAGAACAGCGGGGGGCATCCTACAATGAGCAGTTCTTC.